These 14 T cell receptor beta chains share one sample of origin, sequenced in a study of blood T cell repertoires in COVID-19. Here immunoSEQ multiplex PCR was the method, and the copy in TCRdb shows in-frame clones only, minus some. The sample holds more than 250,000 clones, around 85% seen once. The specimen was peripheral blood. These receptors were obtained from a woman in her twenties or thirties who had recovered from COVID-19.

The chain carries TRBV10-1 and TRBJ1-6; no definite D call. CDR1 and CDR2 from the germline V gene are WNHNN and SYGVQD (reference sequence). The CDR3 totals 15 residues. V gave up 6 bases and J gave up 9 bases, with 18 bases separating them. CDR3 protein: CASRNSFSPCSPLHF. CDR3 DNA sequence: TGCGCCAGCAGGAACAGTTTCTCCCCCTGTTCACCCCTCCACTTT.

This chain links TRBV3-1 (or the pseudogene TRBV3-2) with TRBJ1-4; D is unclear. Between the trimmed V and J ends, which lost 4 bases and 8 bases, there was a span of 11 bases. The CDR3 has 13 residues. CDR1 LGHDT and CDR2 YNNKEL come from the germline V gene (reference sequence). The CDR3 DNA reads TGTGCCAGCAGCCCCACAACCCAGGAAAAACTGTTTTTT. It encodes CASSPTTQEKLFF.

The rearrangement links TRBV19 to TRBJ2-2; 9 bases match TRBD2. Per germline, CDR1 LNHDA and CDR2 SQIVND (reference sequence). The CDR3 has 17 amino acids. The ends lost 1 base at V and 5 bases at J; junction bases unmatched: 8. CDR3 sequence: CASSIVPASGKTGELFF. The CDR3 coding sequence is TGTGCCAGTAGTATAGTCCCGGCTAGCGGGAAAACCGGGGAGCTGTTTTTT.

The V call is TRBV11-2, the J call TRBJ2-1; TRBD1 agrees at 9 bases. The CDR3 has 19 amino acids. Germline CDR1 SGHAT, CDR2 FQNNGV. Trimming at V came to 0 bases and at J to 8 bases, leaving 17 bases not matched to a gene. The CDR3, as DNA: TGTGCCAGCAGCTTAGATCTTAAAGAACCGGGACAGGGCTTCGATGAGCAGTTCTTC. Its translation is CASSLDLKEPGQGFDEQFF.

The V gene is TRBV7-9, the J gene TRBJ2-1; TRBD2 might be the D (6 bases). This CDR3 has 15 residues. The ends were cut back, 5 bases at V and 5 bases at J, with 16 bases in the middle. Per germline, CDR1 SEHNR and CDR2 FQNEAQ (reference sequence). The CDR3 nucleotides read TGTGCCAGCAGCCAATCCGGTGGGGGGAACAATGAGCAGTTCTTC. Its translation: CASSQSGGGNNEQFF. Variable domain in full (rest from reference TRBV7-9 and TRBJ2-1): DTGVSQNPRHKITKRGQNVTFRCDPISEHNRLYWYRQTLGQGPEFLTYFQNEAQLEKSRLLSDRFSAERPKGSFSTLEIQRTEQGDSAMYLCASSQSGGGNNEQFFGPGTRLTVL.

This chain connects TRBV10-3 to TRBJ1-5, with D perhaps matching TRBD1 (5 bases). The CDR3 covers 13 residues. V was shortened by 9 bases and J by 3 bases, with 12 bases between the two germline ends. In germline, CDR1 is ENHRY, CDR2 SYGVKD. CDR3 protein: CAITPGNNQPQHF. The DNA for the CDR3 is TGTGCCATTACCCCAGGGAACAATCAGCCCCAGCATTTT.

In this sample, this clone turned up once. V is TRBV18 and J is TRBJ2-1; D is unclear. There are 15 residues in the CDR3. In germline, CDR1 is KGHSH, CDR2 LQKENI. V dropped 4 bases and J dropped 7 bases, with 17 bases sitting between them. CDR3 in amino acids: CASSQESSNRNEQFF. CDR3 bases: TGTGCCAGCTCACAGGAGTCTTCGAATCGGAATGAGCAGTTCTTC.

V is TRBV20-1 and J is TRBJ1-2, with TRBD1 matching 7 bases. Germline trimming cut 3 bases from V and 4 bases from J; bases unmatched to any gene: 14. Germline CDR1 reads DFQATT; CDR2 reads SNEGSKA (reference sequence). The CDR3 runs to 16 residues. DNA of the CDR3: TGCAGTGCTAGTGGACAGGCCTCTGGTTCCCTCTATGGCTACACCTTC. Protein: CSASGQASGSLYGYTF.

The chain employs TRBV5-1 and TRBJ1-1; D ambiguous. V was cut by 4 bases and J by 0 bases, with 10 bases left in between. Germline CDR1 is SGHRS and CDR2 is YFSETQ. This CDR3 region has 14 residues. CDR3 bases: TGCGCCAGCAGCCCGACGACTATGAACACTGAAGCTTTCTTT. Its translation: CASSPTTMNTEAFF.

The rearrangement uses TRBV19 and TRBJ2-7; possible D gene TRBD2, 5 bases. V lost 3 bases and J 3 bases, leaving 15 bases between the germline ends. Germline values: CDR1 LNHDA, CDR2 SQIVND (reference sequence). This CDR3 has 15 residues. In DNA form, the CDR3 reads TGTGCCAGTAGTATGGCTAGCCTAAGCGGCTACGAGCAGTACTTC. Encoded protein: CASSMASLSGYEQYF.

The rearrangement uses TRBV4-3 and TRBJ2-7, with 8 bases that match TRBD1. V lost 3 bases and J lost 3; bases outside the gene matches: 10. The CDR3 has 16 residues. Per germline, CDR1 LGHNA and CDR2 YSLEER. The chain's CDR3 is CASSQDPGTGIYEQYF. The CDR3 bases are TGCGCCAGCAGCCAGGACCCCGGGACAGGTATCTACGAGCAGTACTTC.

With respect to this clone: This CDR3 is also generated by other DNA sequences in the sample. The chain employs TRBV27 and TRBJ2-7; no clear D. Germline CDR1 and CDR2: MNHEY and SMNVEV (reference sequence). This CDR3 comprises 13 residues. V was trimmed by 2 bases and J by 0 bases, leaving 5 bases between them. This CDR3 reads CASSLQRSYEQYF. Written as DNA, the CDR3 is TGTGCCAGCAGTTTACAGCGCTCCTACGAGCAGTACTTC.

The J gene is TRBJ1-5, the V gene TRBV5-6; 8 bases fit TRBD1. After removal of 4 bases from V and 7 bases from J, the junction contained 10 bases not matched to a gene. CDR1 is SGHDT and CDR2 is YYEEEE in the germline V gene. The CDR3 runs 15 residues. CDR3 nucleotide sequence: TGTGCCAGCAGCCGAGGCGACAGGGGCAGCCAGCCCCAGCATTTT. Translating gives CASSRGDRGSQPQHF.

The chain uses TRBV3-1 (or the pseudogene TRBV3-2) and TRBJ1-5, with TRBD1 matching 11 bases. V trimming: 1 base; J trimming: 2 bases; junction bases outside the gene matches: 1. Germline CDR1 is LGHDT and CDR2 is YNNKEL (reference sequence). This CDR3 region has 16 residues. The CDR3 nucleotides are TGTGCCAGCAGCCAAGGGGGACAGGGGGGCAATCAGCCCCAGCATTTT. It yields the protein CASSQGGQGGNQPQHF.